The 14 T cell receptor beta chains below come from one sample, sequenced in a study of blood T cell repertoires in COVID-19. Some clones are missing from TCRdb's copy, which holds only in-frame ones; the method was immunoSEQ multiplex PCR. Found here are around 15,000 clones, roughly nine tenths of them singletons; the top ten hold roughly 26%. The sequenced material came from peripheral blood. The receptors here all came from a man in his sixties with acute or convalescent COVID-19.

The chain joins TRBV2 to TRBJ1-5, with 10 positions matching TRBD1. V shed 3 bases and J 2 bases; nucleotides not matched to a gene: 4. The CDR3 sequence is 16 residues long. Per germline, CDR1 SNHLY and CDR2 FYNNEI. CDR3 loop: CASSDPGQGGNQPQHF. The CDR3 DNA follows: TGTGCCAGCAGTGACCCAGGACAGGGGGGCAATCAGCCCCAGCATTTT.

The rearrangement joins TRBV30 to TRBJ2-2; maybe TRBD2 (5 bases). CDR3 length: 13 amino acids. Trimming took off 5 bases at V and 4 bases at J, with 11 bases between the two ends. Germline V gives CDR1 GTSNPN, CDR2 SVGIG (reference sequence). The CDR3 DNA sequence: TGTGCCTGGCGACTTGGAGGCACCGGGGAGCTGTTTTTT. This translates into CAWRLGGTGELFF.

The J gene is TRBJ2-3, the V gene TRBV28; 9 nucleotides align to TRBD2. The V segment lost 5 bases and the J segment 3 bases; nucleotides outside the gene matches: 6. The CDR3 runs 15 residues. Germline CDR1 MDHEN, CDR2 SYDVKM. CDR3: CASSTPGLATDTQYF. The CDR3 DNA reads as TGTGCCAGCAGTACACCGGGACTAGCTACAGATACGCAGTATTTT.

The DNA of the CDR3 is TGTGCCAGCTCCCTTAGCCCCGATCAGCCCCAGCATTTT. This encodes CASSLSPDQPQHF. This chain uses TRBV6-5 with TRBJ1-5, with D unresolved. The germline CDR1 and CDR2 sequences are MNHEY and SVGAGI. The germline V and J ends were trimmed by 8 bases and 5 bases, with 13 bases remaining between them. This CDR3 is built from 13 residues.

The rearrangement uses TRBV7-9 and TRBJ1-2; 7 bases agree with TRBD1. After removal of 5 bases from V and 7 bases from J, the junction contained 13 bases not matched to a gene. This CDR3 region has 15 residues. The germline V gene has CDR1 SEHNR and CDR2 FQNEAQ (reference sequence). CDR3 loop: CASSRGGTAGLGYTF. The CDR3 DNA reads as TGTGCCAGCAGCCGCGGGGGGACAGCTGGGCTTGGCTACACCTTC.

This chain links TRBV6-5 with TRBJ1-2, with D unresolved. The germline V gene encodes CDR1 MNHEY and CDR2 SVGAGI. CDR3 length: 12 amino acids. V dropped 7 bases and J dropped 5 bases, with 11 bases sitting between them. The CDR3 sequence: CASTAVSYGYTF. The CDR3 coding sequence is TGTGCCAGCACGGCGGTCTCATATGGCTACACCTTC.

V gene TRBV28 combines with J gene TRBJ2-5; 8 bases align to TRBD2. The CDR3 is 15 amino acids. V trimming: 6 bases; J trimming: 3 bases; junction bases outside the gene matches: 9. CDR1 is MDHEN and CDR2 is SYDVKM in the germline V gene. CDR3 sequence reads: CASSPSRGGEETQYF. CDR3 DNA: TGTGCCAGCAGCCCCTCCCGGGGGGGTGAAGAGACCCAGTACTTC.

The J gene is TRBJ1-2, the V gene TRBV27, with D possibly matching TRBD1 (6 bases). Germline V gene lookup returns CDR1 MNHEY and CDR2 SMNVEV (reference sequence). V lost 6 bases to trimming and J lost 4 bases, with 21 bases between them. The CDR3 runs to 16 residues. In DNA form, the CDR3 reads TGTGCCAGCAGCACTTATCTGACAGGAAGCCTCTATGGCTACACCTTC. It specifies CASSTYLTGSLYGYTF.

This clone was found a few times. CDR3 residues: CASSEGRGGAGELFF. Here the CDR3 DNA reads TGTGCCAGCAGTGAAGGCAGGGGTGGTGCCGGGGAGCTGTTTTTT. The chain combines TRBV2 with TRBJ2-2; a possible D gene is TRBD1 (6 bases). V was trimmed by 1 base and J by 6 bases, leaving 12 bases between them. This CDR3 has 15 residues. The germline CDR1 and CDR2 sequences are SNHLY and FYNNEI.

This chain connects TRBV11-2 to TRBJ2-7; the match to TRBD1 covers 11 bases. CDR1 is SGHAT, CDR2 FQNNGV, per germline. There are 14 residues in the CDR3. V trimming: 3 bases; J trimming: 2 bases; junction bases outside the gene matches: 0. The CDR3 DNA sequence: TGTGCCAGCAGCTTGGGACAGGGGGCCTACGAGCAGTACTTC. This encodes CASSLGQGAYEQYF.

This rearrangement joins TRBV12-3 or TRBV12-4 to TRBJ1-2, with TRBD1 as a possible D gene (5 bases). V was cut by 7 bases and J by 5 bases, with 14 bases left in between. This CDR3 is built from 13 residues. Here the CDR3 DNA reads TGTGCCAGCACCCCGACAGTGCCTTATGGCTACACCTTC. It encodes CASTPTVPYGYTF.

Relative to its sample, this clone is medium-sized. The rearrangement links TRBV28 to TRBJ1-2; the match to TRBD1 covers 10 bases. Germline CDR1 is MDHEN and CDR2 is SYDVKM. The CDR3 is 14 amino acids. V was clipped by 5 bases and J by 3 bases; unmatched bases: 3. CDR3 protein: CASSMDRGYYGYTF. The CDR3 nucleotides are TGTGCCAGCAGTATGGACAGGGGGTACTATGGCTACACCTTC.

The chain couples TRBV28 to TRBJ1-2, with D possibly being TRBD1 (5 bases). Trimming removed 2 bases from V and 2 bases from J, with 18 bases in between. This CDR3 contains 17 residues. Germline V gene lookup returns CDR1 MDHEN and CDR2 SYDVKM. CDR3 sequence reads: CASSLRGDRGHNYGYTF. CDR3 DNA: TGTGCCAGCAGTTTACGAGGTGATAGAGGACACAACTATGGCTACACCTTC.

The chain uses TRBV12-3 or TRBV12-4 and TRBJ1-2; 8 bases fit TRBD1. This CDR3 contains 13 residues. Unmatched junction bases numbered 3, after V lost 5 bases and J lost 4 bases. The CDR3 DNA reads as TGTGCCAGCAGTCCCGGACAGGGCTATGGCTACACCTTC. Translating gives CASSPGQGYGYTF.